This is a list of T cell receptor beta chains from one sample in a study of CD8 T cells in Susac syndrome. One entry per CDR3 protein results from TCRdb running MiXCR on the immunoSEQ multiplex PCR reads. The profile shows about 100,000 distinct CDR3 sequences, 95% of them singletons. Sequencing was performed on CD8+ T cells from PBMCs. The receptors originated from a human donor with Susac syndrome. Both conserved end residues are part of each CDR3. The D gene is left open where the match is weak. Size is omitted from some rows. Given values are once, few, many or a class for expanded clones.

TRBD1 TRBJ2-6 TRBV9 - CASRDSHSGANVLTF TGTGCCTCCCGGGACAGTCACTCTGGGGCCAACGTCCTGACTTTC
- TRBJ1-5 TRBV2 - CASNTDGQNSNQPQHF TGTGCCAGCAACACCGACGGACAGAATAGCAATCAGCCCCAGCATTTT
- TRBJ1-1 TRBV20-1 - CSARDMGAGMNTEAFF TGCAGTGCTAGAGACATGGGGGCAGGCATGAACACTGAAGCTTTCTTT
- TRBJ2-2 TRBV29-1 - CSARGQDTNTGELFF TGCAGCGCGCGGGGGCAGGACACGAACACCGGGGAGCTGTTTTTT
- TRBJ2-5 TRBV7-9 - CASTGTAFQETQYF TGTGCCAGCACCGGGACGGCCTTCCAAGAGACCCAGTACTTC
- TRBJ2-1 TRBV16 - CASSQVWVGYNEQFF TGTGCCAGCAGCCAAGTCTGGGTAGGCTACAATGAGCAGTTCTTC
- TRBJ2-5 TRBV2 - CASSLGAGTQYF TGTGCCAGCAGTTTGGGTGCCGGGACCCAGTACTTC
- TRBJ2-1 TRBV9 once CASKSDTAYNEQFF TGTGCCAGCAAGTCTGACACGGCCTACAATGAGCAGTTCTTC
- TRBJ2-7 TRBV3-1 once CASSQVSRDYEQYF TGTGCCAGCAGCCAAGTTTCAAGGGACTACGAGCAGTACTTC
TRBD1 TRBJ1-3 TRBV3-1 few CASSQVQGAPGNTIYF TGTGCCAGCAGCCAAGTCCAGGGGGCACCTGGAAACACCATATATTTT
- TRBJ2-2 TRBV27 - CASSTGGGLTGELFF TGTGCCAGCAGCACTGGGGGGGGCCTTACCGGGGAGCTGTTTTTT
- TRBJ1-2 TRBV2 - CASWVGQTYGYTF TGTGCCAGCTGGGTGGGACAAACCTATGGCTACACCTTC
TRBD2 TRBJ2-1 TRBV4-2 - CASSQTSGGINNEQFF TGTGCCAGCAGCCAAACTAGCGGGGGAATCAACAATGAGCAGTTCTTC
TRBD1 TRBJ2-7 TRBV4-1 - CASSRDRGNYEQYF TGCGCCAGTAGTCGGGACAGGGGAAACTACGAGCAGTACTTC
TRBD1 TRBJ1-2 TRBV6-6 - CASLGQGALRGYTF TGTGCCAGCCTTGGACAGGGGGCGCTCCGCGGCTACACCTTC
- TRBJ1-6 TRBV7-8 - CASRGIDSNSPLHF TGTGCCAGCAGGGGAATCGACAGTAATTCACCCCTCCACTTT
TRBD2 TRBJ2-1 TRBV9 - CASSVDSHMTSDEQFF TGTGCCAGCAGCGTCGACTCCCATATGACTAGCGATGAGCAGTTCTTC
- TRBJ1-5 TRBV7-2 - CASSLAKDGNQPQHF TGTGCCAGCAGCTTAGCGAAAGACGGGAATCAGCCCCAGCATTTT
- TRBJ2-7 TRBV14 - CATRGLVASASREQYF TGTGCCACGAGGGGGTTGGTGGCTAGCGCTTCCCGCGAGCAGTACTTC
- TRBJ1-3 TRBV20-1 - CSASWGVADTIYF TGCAGTGCTAGCTGGGGGGTCGCAGACACCATATATTTT
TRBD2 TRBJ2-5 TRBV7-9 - CATGGTQETQYF TGTGCCACCGGGGGGACCCAAGAGACCCAGTACTTC
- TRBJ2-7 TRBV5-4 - CASSWSGEQYF TGTGCCAGCAGCTGGTCGGGAGAGCAGTACTTC
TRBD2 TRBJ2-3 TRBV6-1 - CASSETAGASDTQYF TGTGCCAGCAGTGAAACGGCGGGAGCTTCAGATACGCAGTATTTT
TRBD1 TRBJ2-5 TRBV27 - CASSPYRGQETQYF TGTGCCAGCAGTCCGTACAGGGGCCAAGAGACCCAGTACTTC
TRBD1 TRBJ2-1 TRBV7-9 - CASSPGTGKTEQFF TGTGCCAGCAGCCCCGGGACAGGGAAAACAGAGCAGTTCTTC
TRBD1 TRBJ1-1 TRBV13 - CASRGQGSSEAFF TGTGCCAGCAGGGGACAGGGGAGCTCTGAAGCTTTCTTT
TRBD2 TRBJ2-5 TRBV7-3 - CASSPLAGIQETQYF TGTGCCAGCAGCCCTCTAGCGGGCATACAAGAGACCCAGTACTTC
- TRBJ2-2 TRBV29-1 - CSFAGNTGELFF TGCAGCTTTGCCGGGAACACCGGGGAGCTGTTTTTT